The clone carrying this TCR beta chain was seen once. The antigen is not known. This specimen comes from a study of cytomegalovirus exposure and HLA in healthy donors. Whole-study results and caveats: Both high specificity and high sensitivity reportedly marked the classifier's diagnosis of cytomegalovirus status. The study recorded over 150 TCR beta chains that were cytomegalovirus-associated.

Trimming took 1 base from V and 6 from J, leaving 13 bases between them. Germline lookup yields CDR1 LGHNA and CDR2 YSLEER. CDR3 size: 14 residues. The PCR ran on 60 Vbeta and 13 Jbeta primers. Method: immunoSEQ multiplex PCR; TCRdb's copy keeps in-frame clones and lacks some. Among about 150,000 clones listed, approximately 80% were seen once. This rearrangement joins TRBV4-3 to TRBJ2-7, with a tentative D call TRBD1 (6 bases). The clonotype comes from a male donor in good health and CMV-seronegative. Sequencing used PBMCs. CDR3 in DNA: TGCGCCAGCAGCCAAGGTATGGGGGCGTCCGAGCAGTACTTC. It translates to CASSQGMGASEQYF.